A single T cell receptor (beta chain) is shown here with its context. The sample is drawn from a study of blood T cell repertoires in COVID-19. Sequencing was performed with immunoSEQ multiplex PCR; in TCRdb, only in-frame clones are kept and a portion is missing. The top ten hold around 6.8% of the sample, which has fewer than 200,000 clones, about 84% seen once. Germline CDR1 reads LGHDT; CDR2 reads YNNKEL (reference sequence). V dropped 4 bases and J dropped 8 bases, with 20 bases sitting between them. CDR3 size: 15 residues. The rearrangement joins TRBV3-1 (or the pseudogene TRBV3-2) to TRBJ1-1, with D perhaps TRBD1 (5 bases). The origin of this receptor is a human donor in a cohort sampled during active COVID-19. Sequencing used peripheral blood. The CDR3 sequence: CASSLDRRGSSEAFF. Written as DNA, the CDR3 is TGTGCCAGCAGCCTGGATCGACGGGGGAGTTCGGAAGCTTTCTTT.